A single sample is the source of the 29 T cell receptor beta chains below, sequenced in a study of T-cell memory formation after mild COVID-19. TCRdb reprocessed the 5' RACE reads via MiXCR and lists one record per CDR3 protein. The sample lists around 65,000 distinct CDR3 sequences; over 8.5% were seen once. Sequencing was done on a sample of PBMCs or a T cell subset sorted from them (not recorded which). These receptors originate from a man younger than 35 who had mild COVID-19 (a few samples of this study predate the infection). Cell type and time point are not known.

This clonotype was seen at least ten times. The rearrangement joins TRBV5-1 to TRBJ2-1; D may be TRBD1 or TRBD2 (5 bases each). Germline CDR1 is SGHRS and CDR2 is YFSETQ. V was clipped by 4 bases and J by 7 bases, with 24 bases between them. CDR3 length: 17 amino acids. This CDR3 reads CASSETTVGQGENEQFF. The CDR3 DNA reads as TGCGCCAGCAGCGAGACCACCGTGGGGCAGGGAGAAAATGAGCAGTTCTTC.

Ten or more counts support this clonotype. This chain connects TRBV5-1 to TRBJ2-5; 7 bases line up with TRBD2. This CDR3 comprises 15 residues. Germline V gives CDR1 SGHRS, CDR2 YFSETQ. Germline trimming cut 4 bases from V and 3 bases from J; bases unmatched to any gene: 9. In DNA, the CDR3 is TGCGCCAGCAGCCTTGTCCGGACTAGTGAAGAGACCCAGTACTTC. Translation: CASSLVRTSEETQYF.

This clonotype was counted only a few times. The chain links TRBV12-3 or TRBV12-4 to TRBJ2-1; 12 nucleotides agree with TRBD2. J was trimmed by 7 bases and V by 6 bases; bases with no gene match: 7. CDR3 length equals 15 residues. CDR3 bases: TGTGCCAGCAGCCCCCCTAGCGGGGGGGTTAATGAGCAGTTCTTC. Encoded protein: CASSPPSGGVNEQFF.

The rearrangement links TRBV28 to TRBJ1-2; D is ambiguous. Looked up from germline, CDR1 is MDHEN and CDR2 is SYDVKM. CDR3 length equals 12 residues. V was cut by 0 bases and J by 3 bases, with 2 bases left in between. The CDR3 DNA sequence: TGTGCCAGCAGTTTATGGGACTATGGCTACACCTTC. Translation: CASSLWDYGYTF.

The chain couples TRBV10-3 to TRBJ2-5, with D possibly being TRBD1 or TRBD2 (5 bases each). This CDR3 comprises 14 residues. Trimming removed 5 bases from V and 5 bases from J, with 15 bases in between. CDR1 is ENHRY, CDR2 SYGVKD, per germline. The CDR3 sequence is CAISKPGTGETQYF. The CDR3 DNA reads TGTGCCATCAGTAAGCCCGGGACGGGGGAGACCCAGTACTTC.

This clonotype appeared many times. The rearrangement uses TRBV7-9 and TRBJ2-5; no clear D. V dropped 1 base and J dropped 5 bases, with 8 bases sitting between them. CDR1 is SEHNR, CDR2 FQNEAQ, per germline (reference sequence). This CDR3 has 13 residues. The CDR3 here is CASSLEGPETQYF. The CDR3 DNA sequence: TGTGCCAGCAGCTTAGAAGGCCCGGAGACCCAGTACTTC.

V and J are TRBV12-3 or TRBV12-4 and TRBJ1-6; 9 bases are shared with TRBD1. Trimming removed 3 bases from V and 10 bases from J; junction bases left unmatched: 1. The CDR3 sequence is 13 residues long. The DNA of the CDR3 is TGTGCCAGCAGTTTTGACAGGGGGTCACCCCTCCACTTT. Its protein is CASSFDRGSPLHF.

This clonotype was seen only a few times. The CDR3 DNA sequence: TGTGCCAGCAGATTTACAGGGAGCTATGGCTACACCTTC. Protein sequence: CASRFTGSYGYTF. This chain joins TRBV5-6 and TRBJ1-2; D may be TRBD1 (6 bases). The germline CDR1 and CDR2 sequences are SGHDT and YYEEEE. The CDR3 has 13 residues. Trimming took 5 bases from V and 4 from J, leaving 12 bases between them.

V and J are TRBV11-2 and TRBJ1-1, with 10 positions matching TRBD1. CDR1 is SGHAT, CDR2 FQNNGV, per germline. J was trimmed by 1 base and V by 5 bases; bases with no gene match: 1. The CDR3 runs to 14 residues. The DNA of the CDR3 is TGTGCCAGCAGCCGGACAGGGGGGAACACTGAAGCTTTCTTT. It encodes CASSRTGGNTEAFF.

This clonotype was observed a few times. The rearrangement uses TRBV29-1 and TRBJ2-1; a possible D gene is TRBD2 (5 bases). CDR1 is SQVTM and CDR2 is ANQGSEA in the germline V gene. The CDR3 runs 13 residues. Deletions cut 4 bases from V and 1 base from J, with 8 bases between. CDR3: CSVGGVSYNEQFF. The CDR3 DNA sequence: TGCAGCGTTGGGGGAGTATCCTACAATGAGCAGTTCTTC.

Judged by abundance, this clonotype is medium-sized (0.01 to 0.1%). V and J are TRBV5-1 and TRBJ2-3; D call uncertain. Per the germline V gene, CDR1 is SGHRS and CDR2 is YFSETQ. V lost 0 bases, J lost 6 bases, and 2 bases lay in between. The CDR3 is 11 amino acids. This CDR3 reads CASSLADTQYF. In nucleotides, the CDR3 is TGCGCCAGCAGCTTGGCCGATACGCAGTATTTT. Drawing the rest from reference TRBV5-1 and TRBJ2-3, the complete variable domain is KAGVTQTPRYLIKTRGQQVTLSCSPISGHRSVSWYQQTPGQGLQFLFEYFSETQRNKGNFPGRFSGRQFSNSRSEMNVSTLELGDSALYLCASSLADTQYFGPGTRLTVL.

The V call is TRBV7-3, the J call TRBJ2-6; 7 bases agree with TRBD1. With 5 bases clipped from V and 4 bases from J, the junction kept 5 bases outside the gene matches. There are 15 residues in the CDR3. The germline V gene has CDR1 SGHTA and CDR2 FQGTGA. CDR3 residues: CASSLGTVGANVLTF. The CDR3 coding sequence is TGTGCCAGCAGCCTTGGGACAGTAGGGGCCAACGTCCTGACTTTC.

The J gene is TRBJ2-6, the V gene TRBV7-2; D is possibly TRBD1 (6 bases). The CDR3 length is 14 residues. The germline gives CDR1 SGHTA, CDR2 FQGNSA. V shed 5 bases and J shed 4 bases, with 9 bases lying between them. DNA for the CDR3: TGTGCCAGCAGCCCTGGACAGGGGGCCAACGTCCTGACTTTC. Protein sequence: CASSPGQGANVLTF.

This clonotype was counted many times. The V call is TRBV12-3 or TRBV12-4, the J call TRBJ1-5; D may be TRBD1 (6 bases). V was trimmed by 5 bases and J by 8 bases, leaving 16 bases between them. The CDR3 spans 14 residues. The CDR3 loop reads CASSQNRAHEPQHF. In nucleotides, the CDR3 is TGTGCCAGCAGTCAGAACAGGGCCCATGAGCCCCAGCATTTT.

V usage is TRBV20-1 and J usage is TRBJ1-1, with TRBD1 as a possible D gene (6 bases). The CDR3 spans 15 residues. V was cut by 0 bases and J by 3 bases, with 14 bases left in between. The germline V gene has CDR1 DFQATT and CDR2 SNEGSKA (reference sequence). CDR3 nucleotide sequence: TGCAGTGCTAGAGATACCACAGGGACTCACACTGAAGCTTTCTTT. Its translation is CSARDTTGTHTEAFF.

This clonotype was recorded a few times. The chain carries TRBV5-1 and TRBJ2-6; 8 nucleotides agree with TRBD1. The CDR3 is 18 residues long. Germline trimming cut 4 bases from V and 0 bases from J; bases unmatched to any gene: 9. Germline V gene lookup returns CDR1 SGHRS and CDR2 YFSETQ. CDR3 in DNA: TGCGCCAGCAGCCTGGCCGGACAGGGAGCCTCTGGGGCCAACGTCCTGACTTTC. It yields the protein CASSLAGQGASGANVLTF.

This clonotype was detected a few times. The CDR3 loop reads CASSQGTGGNYGYTF. The CDR3 nucleotides read TGCGCCAGCAGCCAAGGCACCGGGGGGAACTATGGCTACACCTTC. The chain employs TRBV4-1 and TRBJ1-2, with TRBD1 as a possible D gene (5 bases). In germline, CDR1 is MGHRA, CDR2 YSYEKL. The CDR3 totals 15 residues. The germline V and J ends were trimmed by 1 base and 2 bases, with 11 bases remaining between them.

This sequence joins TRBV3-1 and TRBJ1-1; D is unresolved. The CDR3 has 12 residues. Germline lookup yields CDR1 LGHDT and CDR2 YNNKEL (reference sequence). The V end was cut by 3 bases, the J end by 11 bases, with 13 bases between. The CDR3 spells CASSHLNGRAFF. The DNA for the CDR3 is TGTGCCAGCAGCCACCTCAATGGCCGGGCTTTCTTT. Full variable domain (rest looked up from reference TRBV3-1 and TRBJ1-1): DTAVSQTPKYLVTQMGNDKSIKCEQNLGHDTMYWYKQDSKKFLKIMFSYNNKELIINETVPNRFSPKSPDKAHLNLHINSLELGDSAVYFCASSHLNGRAFFGQGTRLTVV.

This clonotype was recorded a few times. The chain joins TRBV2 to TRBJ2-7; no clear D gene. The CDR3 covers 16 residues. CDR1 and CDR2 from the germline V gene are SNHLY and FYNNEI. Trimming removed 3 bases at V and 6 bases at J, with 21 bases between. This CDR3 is CASSEFVELRLGEQYF. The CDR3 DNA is TGTGCCAGCAGTGAGTTCGTGGAGCTCAGGCTCGGCGAGCAGTACTTC.

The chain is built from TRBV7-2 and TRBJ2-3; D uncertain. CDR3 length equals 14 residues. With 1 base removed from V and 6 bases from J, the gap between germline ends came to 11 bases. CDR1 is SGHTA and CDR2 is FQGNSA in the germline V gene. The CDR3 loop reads CASSLELGRDTQYF. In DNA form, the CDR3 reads TGTGCCAGCAGCTTAGAGTTGGGCCGTGATACGCAGTATTTT.

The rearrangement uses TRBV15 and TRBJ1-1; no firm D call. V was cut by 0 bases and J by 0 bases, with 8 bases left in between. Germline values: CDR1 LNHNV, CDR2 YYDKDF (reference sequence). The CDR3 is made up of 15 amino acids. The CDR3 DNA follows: TGTGCCACCAGCAGAGAAATTGATTTGAACACTGAAGCTTTCTTT. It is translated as CATSREIDLNTEAFF.

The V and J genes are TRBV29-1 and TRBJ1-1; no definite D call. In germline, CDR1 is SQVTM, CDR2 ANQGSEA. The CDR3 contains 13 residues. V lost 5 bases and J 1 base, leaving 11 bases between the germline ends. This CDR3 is CSVTRMGNTEAFF. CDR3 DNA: TGCAGCGTTACTCGGATGGGGAACACTGAAGCTTTCTTT.

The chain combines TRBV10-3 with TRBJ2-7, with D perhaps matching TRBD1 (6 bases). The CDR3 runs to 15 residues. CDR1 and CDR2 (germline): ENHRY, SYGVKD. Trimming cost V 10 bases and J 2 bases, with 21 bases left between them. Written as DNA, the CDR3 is TGTGCCACGATGGGGCGTCGGACAGAGGCCTACGAGCAGTACTTC. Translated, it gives CATMGRRTEAYEQYF.

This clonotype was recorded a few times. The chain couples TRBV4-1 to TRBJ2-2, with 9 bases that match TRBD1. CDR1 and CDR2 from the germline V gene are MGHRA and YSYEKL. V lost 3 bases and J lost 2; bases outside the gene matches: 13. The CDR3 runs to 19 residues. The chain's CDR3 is CASSHDRPGTGPNTGELFF. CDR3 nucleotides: TGCGCCAGCAGCCACGACCGCCCCGGGACAGGGCCTAACACCGGGGAGCTGTTTTTT.

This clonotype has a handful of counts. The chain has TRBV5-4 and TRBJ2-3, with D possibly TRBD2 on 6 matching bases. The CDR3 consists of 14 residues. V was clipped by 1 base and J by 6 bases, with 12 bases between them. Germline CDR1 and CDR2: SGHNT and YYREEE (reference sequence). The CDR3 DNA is TGTGCCAGCAGCTTGAGGGGAGGCAAGGATACGCAGTATTTT. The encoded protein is CASSLRGGKDTQYF.

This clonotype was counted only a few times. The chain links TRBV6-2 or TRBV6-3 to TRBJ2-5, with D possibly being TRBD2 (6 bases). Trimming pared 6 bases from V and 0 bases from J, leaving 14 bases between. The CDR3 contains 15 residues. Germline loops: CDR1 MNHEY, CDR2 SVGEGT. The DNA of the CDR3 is TGTGCCAGCAGCCAACCGAGGGACTACCAAGAGACCCAGTACTTC. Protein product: CASSQPRDYQETQYF.

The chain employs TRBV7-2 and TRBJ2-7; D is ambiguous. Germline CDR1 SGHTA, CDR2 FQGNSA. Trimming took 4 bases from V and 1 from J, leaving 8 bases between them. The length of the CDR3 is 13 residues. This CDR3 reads CASSWSGSYEQYF. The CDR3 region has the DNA TGTGCCAGCAGCTGGTCAGGATCCTACGAGCAGTACTTC.

CDR3 residues: CASSYNSYEQYF. In DNA, the CDR3 is TGTGCCAGCAGCTACAACTCCTACGAGCAGTACTTC. The rearrangement uses TRBV7-2 and TRBJ2-7, with no clear D. V was shortened by 4 bases and J by 0 bases, with 4 bases between the two germline ends. There are 12 residues in the CDR3. CDR1 and CDR2 from the germline V gene are SGHTA and FQGNSA.

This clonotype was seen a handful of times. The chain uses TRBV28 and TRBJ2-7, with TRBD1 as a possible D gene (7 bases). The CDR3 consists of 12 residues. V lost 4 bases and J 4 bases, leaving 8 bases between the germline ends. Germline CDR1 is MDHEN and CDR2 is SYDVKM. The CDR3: CASSSGGYEQYV. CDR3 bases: TGTGCCAGCAGTTCAGGGGGGTACGAGCAGTACGTC.